What follows describes a single T cell receptor (beta chain). Its antigen remains unidentified. This record belongs to a study of chemoradiotherapy in HPV16-positive cancers. On the study more broadly: Candidate HPV-specific T-cell clones and common TCR motifs came from functional assays in a couple of HPV16-positive patients. Study-level results: Better recurrence-free survival went with HPV-responsive T-cell expansion in HPV16-positive patients.

This table comes from immunoSEQ multiplex PCR, and its TCRdb copy is limited to in-frame clones, with some not included. The sample records a few thousand clones, roughly 84% being singletons. Repeated repertoire sampling spanned the course of chemoradiotherapy. The germline V gene has CDR1 SGDLS and CDR2 YYNGEE. This CDR3 region has 15 residues. V was clipped by 2 bases and J by 5 bases; unmatched bases: 6. This sequence originates from a human donor with HPV-associated anogenital cancer. V and J are TRBV9 and TRBJ2-5, with TRBD1 matching over 10 bases. Sample: tumor tissue, taken from a patient who underwent chemoradiotherapy. In nucleotides, the CDR3 is TGTGCCAGCAGCGTCGGGACAGGGGCAGGGGAGACCCAGTACTTC. This translates into CASSVGTGAGETQYF.